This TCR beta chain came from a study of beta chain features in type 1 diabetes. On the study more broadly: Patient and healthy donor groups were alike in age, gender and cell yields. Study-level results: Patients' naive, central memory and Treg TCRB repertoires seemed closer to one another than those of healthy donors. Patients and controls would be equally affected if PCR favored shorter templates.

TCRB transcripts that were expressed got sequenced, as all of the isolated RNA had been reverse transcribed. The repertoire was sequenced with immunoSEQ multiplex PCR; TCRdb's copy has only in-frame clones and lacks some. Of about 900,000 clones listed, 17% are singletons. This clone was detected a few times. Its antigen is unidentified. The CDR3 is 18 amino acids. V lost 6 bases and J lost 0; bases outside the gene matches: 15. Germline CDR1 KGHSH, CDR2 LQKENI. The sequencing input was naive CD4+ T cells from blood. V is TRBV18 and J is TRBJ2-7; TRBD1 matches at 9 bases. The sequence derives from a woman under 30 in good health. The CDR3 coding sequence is TGTGCCAGCTCGTACTTGTCCGGGACAGGGATCAGCTCCTACGAGCAGTACTTC. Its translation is CASSYLSGTGISSYEQYF.